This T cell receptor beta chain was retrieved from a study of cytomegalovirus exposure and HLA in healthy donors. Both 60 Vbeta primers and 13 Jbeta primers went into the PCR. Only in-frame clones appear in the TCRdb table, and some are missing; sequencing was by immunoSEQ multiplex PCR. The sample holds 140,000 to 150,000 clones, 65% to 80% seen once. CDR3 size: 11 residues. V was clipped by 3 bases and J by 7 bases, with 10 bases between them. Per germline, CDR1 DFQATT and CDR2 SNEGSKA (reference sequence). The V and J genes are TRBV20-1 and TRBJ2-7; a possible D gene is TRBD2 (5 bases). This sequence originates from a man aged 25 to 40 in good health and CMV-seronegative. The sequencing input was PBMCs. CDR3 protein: CSARHTGEQYF. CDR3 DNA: TGCAGTGCTAGGCACACGGGGGAGCAGTACTTC.